The 32 T cell receptor beta chains presented below share a single source sample, sequenced in a study of regulatory T cells in long-lasting Graves disease. Library construction for TCR beta used iRepertoire HTBI primers and Arm-PCR of CDR3 regions. TCRdb independently ran MiXCR on the multiplex PCR reads; one entry per CDR3 protein. The sample has around 420,000 distinct CDR3 sequences, approximately 15% seen once; the top ten hold approximately 8%. Time point: newly diagnosed GD, antithyroid drugs for less than 3 months. From PBMCs, RNA was extracted and then used to make the TCR library. This sample was also put to use in a study of T cells in Graves' hyperthyroidism and ophthalmopathy.

Sequences were derived from peripheral blood mononuclear cells (PBMCs), sampled at new diagnosis, from a patient treated with antithyroid drugs. Source of these receptors: a woman between 40 and 50 years old with Graves disease.

This clonotype was seen ten or more times. The J gene is TRBJ1-6, the V gene TRBV9, with unresolved D. The CDR3 has 14 amino acids. Trimming took off 4 bases at V and 7 bases at J, with 12 bases between the two ends. The germline CDR1 and CDR2 sequences are SGDLS and YYNGEE. DNA of the CDR3: TGTGCCAGCAGCCCCCTGGACCAAAATTCACCCCTCCACTTT. It is translated as CASSPLDQNSPLHF.

In this sample, this clonotype turned up many times. This chain joins TRBV6-2 or TRBV6-3 and TRBJ2-2; 7 bases are shared with TRBD2. The CDR3 is made up of 15 amino acids. J gave up 4 bases and V 0 bases, and 2 bases lay outside the gene matches. Germline-derived CDR1 and CDR2 are MNHEY and SVGEGT. The CDR3: CASSYSGGVTGELFF. The CDR3 DNA reads TGTGCCAGCAGTTACTCGGGAGGGGTCACCGGGGAGCTGTTTTTT.

In this sample, this clonotype turned up many times. The V and J genes are TRBV7-9 and TRBJ1-5; D not certain. The CDR3 runs 15 residues. Germline-derived CDR1 and CDR2 are SEHNR and FQNEAQ (reference sequence). The V end was cut by 5 bases, the J end by 3 bases, with 14 bases between. The CDR3 region is CASSPEGAFNQPQHF. The CDR3 DNA is TGTGCCAGCAGCCCGGAGGGCGCATTCAATCAGCCCCAGCATTTT.

In this sample, this clonotype turned up a few times. V gene TRBV20-1 combines with J gene TRBJ2-7; 9 bases agree with TRBD1. J gave up 3 bases and V 6 bases, and 9 bases lay outside the gene matches. The CDR3 loop spans 14 amino acids. Germline values: CDR1 DFQATT, CDR2 SNEGSKA (reference sequence). CDR3 coding DNA: TGCAGTGCGCCTGGGACAGGGTCTTTCTACGAGCAGTACTTC. This gives the protein CSAPGTGSFYEQYF.

CDR3 residues: CASSQVRDSRYYEQYF. CDR3 nucleotide sequence: TGCGCCAGCAGCCAAGTTAGGGACTCTCGTTACTACGAGCAGTACTTC. The chain combines TRBV4-1 with TRBJ2-3; tentatively, D is TRBD2 (6 bases). The better agreement between TRBJ2-7 and the DNA end casts doubt on the J call. Germline CDR1 is MGHRA and CDR2 is YSYEKL. This CDR3 is built from 16 residues.

This sequence joins TRBV20-1 and TRBJ1-6; perhaps TRBD1 as D (6 bases). Germline values: CDR1 DFQATT, CDR2 SNEGSKA (reference sequence). Trimming took off 3 bases at V and 9 bases at J, with 18 bases between the two ends. The CDR3 spans 15 residues. This chain's CDR3 is CSASQGLVGGSPLHF. The CDR3 DNA sequence: TGCAGTGCTAGTCAGGGCTTAGTAGGGGGTTCACCCCTCCACTTT.

The chain employs TRBV18 and TRBJ2-7; 12 positions match TRBD2. The CDR3 is 19 residues long. CDR1 is KGHSH and CDR2 is LQKENI in the germline V gene. The V and J ends lost 3 bases and 2 bases, in that order; junction bases with no gene match: 14. CDR3 sequence: CASSPWGLAGGPLAYEQYF. As DNA, the CDR3 is TGTGCCAGCTCACCCTGGGGGCTAGCGGGAGGGCCCTTGGCCTACGAGCAGTACTTC.

The table lists this clonotype with many counts. The chain carries TRBV7-8 and TRBJ2-1; D may be TRBD1 or TRBD2 (5 bases each). V was trimmed by 6 bases and J by 8 bases, leaving 14 bases between them. Germline lookup yields CDR1 SGHVS and CDR2 FQNEAQ. The CDR3 is 13 amino acids. CDR3 loop: CASSLPGAHEQFF. CDR3 sequence (DNA): TGTGCCAGCAGTTTACCCGGGGCCCATGAGCAGTTCTTC.

This clonotype was detected ten times or more. The chain joins TRBV2 to TRBJ2-6; 10 bases are a match to TRBD1. Looked up from germline, CDR1 is SNHLY and CDR2 is FYNNEI. V was pared by 5 bases and J by 1 base, with 2 bases of the junction left unmatched. The CDR3 covers 16 residues. The CDR3 sequence is CASSRDRGSGANVLTF. The CDR3 DNA reads TGTGCCAGCAGTAGGGACAGGGGTTCTGGGGCCAACGTCCTGACTTTC.

There are a few counts of this clonotype. The chain couples TRBV12-3 or TRBV12-4 to TRBJ1-6; D call uncertain. The CDR3 is 12 amino acids. With 2 bases removed from V and 8 bases from J, the gap between germline ends came to 4 bases. The CDR3 DNA follows: TGTGCCAGCAGTTTATATCATTCACCCCTCCACTTT. Protein product: CASSLYHSPLHF.

This clonotype was picked up many times. The J gene is TRBJ1-1, the V gene TRBV3-1; D ambiguous. Germline V CDR1 and CDR2: LGHDT, YNNKEL (reference sequence). The CDR3 sequence is 14 residues long. V lost 1 base and J 3 bases, leaving 9 bases between the germline ends. CDR3 nucleotide sequence: TGTGCCAGCAGCCAAGGACCTAGGTACACTGAAGCTTTCTTT. Translation gives CASSQGPRYTEAFF.

This clonotype was recorded many times. The rearrangement joins TRBV28 to TRBJ2-3, with TRBD2 identical over 12 bases. Germline V CDR1 and CDR2: MDHEN, SYDVKM. The CDR3 runs to 14 residues. V shed 5 bases and J 8 bases; nucleotides not matched to a gene: 5. The CDR3: CASSNRLAGATQYF. In DNA, the CDR3 is TGTGCCAGCAGTAACCGACTAGCGGGAGCTACGCAGTATTTT.

The V call is TRBV11-1, the J call TRBJ2-6; perhaps D is TRBD1 or TRBD2 (5 bases each). Deletions cut 5 bases from V and 2 bases from J, with 10 bases between. The CDR3 totals 15 residues. Germline CDR1 SGHAT, CDR2 FQDESV (reference sequence). CDR3: CASSPGSAGANVLTF. The CDR3, as DNA: TGTGCCAGCAGCCCAGGGAGCGCTGGGGCCAACGTCCTGACTTTC.

The rearrangement uses TRBV3-1 and TRBJ2-7, with D tentatively TRBD2 (6 bases). The CDR3 sequence is 16 residues long. V lost 4 bases and J lost 1, with 17 bases in between. CDR1 is LGHDT and CDR2 is YNNKEL in the germline V gene (reference sequence). The CDR3 DNA reads as TGTGCCAGCAGCCCAAAGGGCCTAGCGAGTTCCTACGAGCAGTACTTC. Protein product: CASSPKGLASSYEQYF.

This clonotype was seen a few times. The chain links TRBV27 to TRBJ1-2; no definite D call. Trimming left V 7 bases short and J 7 bases short, with 19 bases between. This CDR3 contains 14 residues. Germline lookup yields CDR1 MNHEY and CDR2 SMNVEV (reference sequence). The CDR3 sequence is CASTKSGLTGGYTF. The DNA of the CDR3 is TGTGCCAGCACTAAATCCGGGTTAACGGGTGGCTACACCTTC.

The chain has TRBV4-1 and TRBJ2-7; D remains ambiguous. The ends were cut back, 0 bases at V and 3 bases at J, with 9 bases in the middle. CDR3 length equals 14 residues. Germline lookup yields CDR1 MGHRA and CDR2 YSYEKL. The CDR3 sequence: CASSQESRYYEQYF. CDR3 DNA: TGCGCCAGCAGCCAAGAATCGAGGTACTACGAGCAGTACTTC.

The table lists this clonotype with many counts. This chain uses TRBV11-2 with TRBJ2-3; 7 bases are shared with TRBD2. Germline-derived CDR1 and CDR2 are SGHAT and FQNNGV. Trimming took 3 bases from V and 0 from J; bases not matched to a gene: 3. The CDR3 spans 15 residues. In DNA, the CDR3 is TGTGCCAGCAGCTTTGCTAGCGGCAGCACAGATACGCAGTATTTT. This translates into CASSFASGSTDTQYF. Full variable domain (remainder filled in from reference TRBV11-2 and TRBJ2-3): EAGVAQSPRYKIIEKRQSVAFWCNPISGHATLYWYQQILGQGPKLLIQFQNNGVVDDSQLPKDRFSAERLKGVDSTLKIQPAKLEDSAVYLCASSFASGSTDTQYFGPGTRLTVL.

This clonotype was observed a handful of times. It may be a read error: a sequence one base away is much more abundant. The rearrangement links TRBV28 to TRBJ2-3; 8 bases fit TRBD1. Per the germline V gene, CDR1 is MDHEN and CDR2 is SYDVKM. This CDR3 region has 15 residues. J gave up 3 bases and V 5 bases, and 7 bases lay outside the gene matches. The CDR3 reads CASSPRGRRTDTQYF. CDR3 sequence (DNA): TGTGCCAGCAGTCCCAGGGGGCGCAGGACAGATACGCAGTATTTT.

This clonotype turned up a few times. CDR3 bases: TGTGCCAGCAGTATTGGCAGCCCGAACGGTGAAGCTTTCTTT. Amino acids: CASSIGSPNGEAFF. The genes are TRBV27 and TRBJ1-1; the D is unclear. V lost 5 bases and J 7 bases, leaving 17 bases between the germline ends. Germline CDR1 reads MNHEY; CDR2 reads SMNVEV (reference sequence). CDR3 size: 14 residues.

This clonotype was counted many times. This chain uses TRBV5-1 with TRBJ2-3, with unresolved D. This CDR3 has 14 residues. V lost 0 bases, J lost 5 bases, and 10 bases lay in between. Germline loops: CDR1 SGHRS, CDR2 YFSETQ. The CDR3 sequence is CASSLAGVGDTQYF. CDR3 DNA: TGCGCCAGCAGCTTGGCCGGCGTAGGAGATACGCAGTATTTT.

The chain recombines TRBV20-1 with TRBJ1-4; D unclear. V lost 5 bases and J 8 bases, leaving 9 bases between the germline ends. Germline-derived CDR1 and CDR2 are DFQATT and SNEGSKA (reference sequence). The CDR3 runs 11 residues. The CDR3 DNA reads as TGCAGTGCTGGGCCCTGGGAAAAACTGTTTTTT. It codes for CSAGPWEKLFF.

The chain uses TRBV9 and TRBJ1-3; D gene unclear. CDR1 SGDLS and CDR2 YYNGEE come from the germline V gene. This CDR3 comprises 13 residues. The V gene lost 7 bases and the J gene lost 2 bases, with 10 bases spanning the gap. The CDR3 sequence is CASGRDTGNTIYF. CDR3 DNA: TGTGCCAGCGGTCGGGATACTGGAAACACCATATATTTT.

This clonotype was counted ten times or more. This chain joins TRBV28 and TRBJ1-4; possibly TRBD1 for D (5 bases). The germline V and J ends were trimmed by 3 bases and 6 bases, with 23 bases remaining between them. The germline V gene has CDR1 MDHEN and CDR2 SYDVKM. The CDR3 runs to 18 residues. DNA of the CDR3: TGTGCCAGCAGTTTTAGCCACGACGACCGTGAGGGACATGAAAAACTGTTTTTT. The encoded protein is CASSFSHDDREGHEKLFF.

The chain has TRBV11-2 and TRBJ1-3, with D tentatively TRBD1 (5 bases). V shed 5 bases and J shed 0 bases, with 11 bases lying between them. CDR1 is SGHAT and CDR2 is FQNNGV in the germline V gene. CDR3 size: 15 residues. The CDR3 DNA reads as TGTGCCAGCAGCCACCGTGGGGGCTCTGGAAACACCATATATTTT. This gives the protein CASSHRGGSGNTIYF.

This clonotype was seen many times. The chain links TRBV6-2 or TRBV6-3 to TRBJ2-3; 7 bases are a match to TRBD2. The CDR3 covers 16 residues. The germline gives CDR1 MNHEY, CDR2 SVGEGT. Unmatched junction bases numbered 9, after V lost 2 bases and J lost 4 bases. CDR3 sequence reads: CASSYNRRELADTQYF. DNA of the CDR3: TGTGCCAGCAGTTACAACAGGCGGGAGCTTGCAGATACGCAGTATTTT.

The rearrangement joins TRBV5-1 to TRBJ1-6, with D maybe TRBD1 (6 bases). The CDR3 has 18 amino acids. Germline assignment: CDR1 SGHRS and CDR2 YFSETQ. With 1 base removed from V and 0 bases from J, the gap between germline ends came to 14 bases. CDR3 DNA sequence: TGCGCCAGCAGCTTGACCACGAGGGGGAACTCCTATAATTCACCCCTCCACTTT. Translated, it gives CASSLTTRGNSYNSPLHF.

This clonotype was recorded at least ten times. This chain's CDR3 is CASSFPDRLNQAFF. The DNA of the CDR3 is TGTGCCAGCAGTTTCCCAGACAGGCTAAACCAAGCTTTCTTT. The rearrangement uses TRBV28 and TRBJ1-1, with D possibly being TRBD1 (6 bases). The V end lost 3 bases, the J end lost 9 bases, and 17 bases lay between the germline ends. The CDR3 sequence is 14 residues long. Per the germline V gene, CDR1 is MDHEN and CDR2 is SYDVKM.

This clonotype was recorded at least ten times. V gene TRBV12-3 or TRBV12-4 combines with J gene TRBJ2-5, with D unclear. Deletions cut 2 bases from V and 5 bases from J, with 12 bases between. The CDR3 contains 14 residues. CDR3 DNA sequence: TGTGCCAGCAGTTTAAGGGCCAGCATGGAGACCCAGTACTTC. It is translated as CASSLRASMETQYF.

This chain uses TRBV12-3 or TRBV12-4 with TRBJ1-3; no reliable D call. The length of the CDR3 is 15 residues. The ends were cut back, 2 bases at V and 2 bases at J, with 10 bases in the middle. The CDR3 DNA reads TGTGCCAGCAGTTTACTCTCGGGGACTGGAAACACCATATATTTT. Protein: CASSLLSGTGNTIYF.

This clonotype was recorded once. The J gene is TRBJ1-4, the V gene TRBV7-8; 7 positions agree with TRBD1. The CDR3 spans 16 residues. V dropped 6 bases and J dropped 7; count of bases not matched to a gene: 14. The germline V gene encodes CDR1 SGHVS and CDR2 FQNEAQ. This CDR3 is CASSPYSQGGGEKLFF. In nucleotides, the CDR3 is TGTGCCAGCAGTCCCTACTCTCAGGGGGGGGGTGAAAAACTGTTTTTT. The full variable domain, with the rest looked up from reference TRBV7-8 and TRBJ1-4, is GAGVSQSPRYKVAKRGQDVALRCDPISGHVSLFWYQQALGQGPEFLTYFQNEAQLDKSGLPSDRFFAERPEGSVSTLKIQRTQQEDSAVYLCASSPYSQGGGEKLFFGSGTQLSVL.

In this sample, this clonotype turned up a few times. The V call is TRBV5-1, the J call TRBJ2-3; no clear D gene. Trimming left V 2 bases short and J 3 bases short, with 13 bases between. The CDR3 loop spans 15 amino acids. CDR1 and CDR2 (germline): SGHRS, YFSETQ. CDR3 nucleotide sequence: TGCGCCAGCAGCTTCCAAGGCAGGCTAACAGATACGCAGTATTTT. Amino acids: CASSFQGRLTDTQYF.

This clonotype was seen more than once but under ten times. The chain recombines TRBV27 with TRBJ2-2; maybe TRBD2 (5 bases). Trimming took off 5 bases at V and 1 base at J, with 14 bases between the two ends. The CDR3 loop spans 16 amino acids. Germline V gene sequence: CDR1 MNHEY, CDR2 SMNVEV (reference sequence). The CDR3 bases are TGTGCCAGCAGTCCCCTTAGACGGGAGAACACCGGGGAGCTGTTTTTT. Translation: CASSPLRRENTGELFF.